This TCR beta chain was identified in a study of Graves' ophthalmopathy and Graves' hyperthyroidism. RNA transcripts served as template for amplifying TCR beta CDR3 sequences. First-round RT-PCR with HTBI primers preceded a second-round multiplex PCR. TCRdb re-derived calls from the multiplex PCR reads in MiXCR, one entry per CDR3 protein. The profile shows under 800,000 distinct CDR3 sequences, about 24% of them singletons. V was clipped by 7 bases and J by 8 bases; unmatched bases: 9. This CDR3 comprises 15 residues. The chain couples TRBV12-3 or TRBV12-4 to TRBJ1-6, with TRBD1 identical over 9 bases. This clonotype originated in a woman younger than 30 with stable Graves' hyperthyroidism. Some clones in this sample may be carry-over from other donors' samples. The sequenced sample was peripheral blood. Here the CDR3 reads CASTSPGQGHSPLHF. The CDR3 DNA sequence: TGTGCCAGCACTTCCCCGGGACAGGGTCATTCACCCCTCCACTTT.